These 11 T cell receptor beta chains came from one sample sequenced in a study of shared clonotypes between healthy human individuals. Method: immunoSEQ multiplex PCR; TCRdb's copy keeps in-frame clones and lacks some. The sample shows about 1.4 million clones, more than 95% of them seen only once. Sequencing was done on a sample of naive CD4+ T cells sorted from blood. The subset denotes: CD45RA+ positively selected. These receptors were taken from a man younger than 45 in good health.

The CDR3 region has the DNA TGCGCCAGCAGCCAATCCACGCGGACATTTTTTGAGGAAGGCAATCAGCCCCAGCATTTT. Translation: CASSQSTRTFFEEGNQPQHF. The rearrangement joins TRBV4-3 to TRBJ1-5; D is perhaps TRBD1 (5 bases). The CDR3 runs 20 residues. The ends were cut back, 2 bases at V and 2 bases at J, with 25 bases in the middle. CDR1 and CDR2 from the germline V gene are LGHNA and YSLEER.

With respect to this clone: The sample holds other DNA sequences that translate to the same CDR3. The DNA of the CDR3 is TGTGCCAGCAGCTCGGGACTAGCGGGAGGCACCGGGGAGCTGTTTTTT. Protein sequence: CASSSGLAGGTGELFF. This chain joins TRBV5-4 and TRBJ2-2; the match to TRBD2 covers 15 bases. This CDR3 has 16 amino acids. V dropped 3 bases and J dropped 4; count of bases not matched to a gene: 1. CDR1 is SGHNT, CDR2 YYREEE, per germline (reference sequence).

The count of this clone is one. CDR3 bases: TGTGCCAGCAGCGGGGGACAGGCCATTTACAATGAGCAGTTCTTC. Its translation is CASSGGQAIYNEQFF. The chain joins TRBV7-9 to TRBJ2-1, with 8 bases fitting TRBD1. This CDR3 comprises 15 residues. Germline lookup yields CDR1 SEHNR and CDR2 FQNEAQ (reference sequence). Unmatched junction bases numbered 7, after V lost 5 bases and J lost 4 bases.

This clone turned up a few times. The chain is built from TRBV7-8 and TRBJ2-6; D call uncertain. V lost 6 bases, J lost 3 bases, and 6 bases lay in between. The CDR3 runs 13 residues. Germline CDR1 is SGHVS and CDR2 is FQNEAQ. The DNA for the CDR3 is TGTGCCAGCAGTTTTTTTGGGGCCAACGTCCTGACTTTC. Translated, it gives CASSFFGANVLTF.

V usage is TRBV11-2 and J usage is TRBJ1-4, with no clear D. The CDR3 spans 15 residues. Trimming removed 0 bases from V and 5 bases from J, with 10 bases in between. The germline V gene encodes CDR1 SGHAT and CDR2 FQNNGV. Here the CDR3 reads CASSLDLGPNEKLFF. The CDR3 DNA reads as TGTGCCAGCAGCTTAGATTTAGGGCCAAATGAAAAACTGTTTTTT.

This chain joins TRBV9 and TRBJ2-1; D is possibly TRBD2 (6 bases). The V and J ends lost 0 bases and 8 bases respectively, with 12 bases between them. This CDR3 is built from 14 residues. The V gene's germline CDR1 is SGDLS and CDR2 YYNGEE. The CDR3 bases are TGTGCCAGCAGCGTAGCGGGAGCTAGGGATGAGCAGTTCTTC. Its protein product is CASSVAGARDEQFF.

This clone was seen just once. This sequence joins TRBV28 and TRBJ2-7; TRBD1 agrees at 10 bases. The ends lost 9 bases at V and 6 bases at J; junction bases unmatched: 5. The CDR3 contains 12 residues. Germline V gene lookup returns CDR1 MDHEN and CDR2 SYDVKM. The CDR3 region is CASFGTGVEQYF. The CDR3 bases are TGTGCCAGTTTCGGGACAGGGGTCGAGCAGTACTTC. The full variable domain, rest sourced from reference TRBV28 and TRBJ2-7, is DVKVTQSSRYLVKRTGEKVFLECVQDMDHENMFWYRQDPGLGLRLIYFSYDVKMKEKGDIPEGYSVSREKKERFSLILESASTNQTSMYLCASFGTGVEQYFGPGTRLTVT.

The table lists this clone with a count of one. This specimen includes other DNA sequences encoding the same CDR3. The V gene is TRBV5-1, the J gene TRBJ2-3; D call uncertain. Germline CDR1 reads SGHRS; CDR2 reads YFSETQ. The ends were cut back, 0 bases at V and 6 bases at J, with 8 bases in the middle. This CDR3 contains 13 residues. CDR3 region: CASSLVVADTQYF. In DNA form, the CDR3 reads TGCGCCAGCAGCTTGGTCGTCGCGGATACGCAGTATTTT.

The J gene is TRBJ2-5, the V gene TRBV29-1; possibly TRBD1 for D (7 bases). This CDR3 is 12 amino acids long. Germline assignment: CDR1 SQVTM and CDR2 ANQGSEA. Trimming left V 4 bases short and J 14 bases short, with 20 bases between. The CDR3 sequence: CSVARMGGQSYF. DNA for the CDR3: TGCAGCGTTGCACGAATGGGGGGACAGTCATACTTC.

This clone appeared once. This chain uses TRBV7-2 with TRBJ2-3; 7 bases match TRBD1. CDR1 and CDR2 (germline): SGHTA, FQGNSA. The CDR3 contains 16 residues. V gave up 2 bases and J gave up 6 bases; unmatched junction bases: 11. The CDR3 sequence: CASSLMRQGLGDTQYF. DNA for the CDR3: TGTGCCAGCAGCTTAATGCGACAGGGTTTAGGGGATACGCAGTATTTT.

V is TRBV5-4 and J is TRBJ2-1, with 9 bases that match TRBD1. The V and J ends lost 4 bases and 7 bases, in that order; junction bases with no gene match: 6. Germline lookup yields CDR1 SGHNT and CDR2 YYREEE (reference sequence). The CDR3 has 14 residues. The CDR3 sequence: CASSPGQGRNEQFF. In nucleotides, the CDR3 is TGTGCCAGCAGCCCGGGACAGGGAAGGAATGAGCAGTTCTTC.